A selection of T cell receptor beta chains follows, all from one sample in a study of Ad26.COV2.S vaccination and SARS-CoV-2 variants. TCRdb's copy holds only in-frame clones and misses some; the assay was immunoSEQ multiplex PCR. The data hold hundreds of thousands of clones, with 89% observed a single time. Sequenced here: peripheral blood, sampled in a trial of Ad26.COV2.S vaccine versus placebo. Receptor source: a person between 18 and 60 years old who received the Ad26.COV2.S COVID-19 vaccine or a placebo. Both conserved end residues are part of each CDR3. The D gene is left open where the match is weak. Not every row has a clone size; where given, it reads once, few, many or a size class.

>once|-|TRBJ2-2|TRBV19
CASSPTWTSTGELFF
TGTGCCAGTAGTCCCACCTGGACCTCCACCGGGGAGCTGTTTTTT
>-|-|TRBJ2-1|TRBV24-1
CATSEGDWLEGNEQFF
TGTGCCACCAGTGAGGGGGACTGGCTGGAAGGCAATGAGCAGTTCTTC
>-|-|TRBJ2-5|TRBV4-2
CASSQGGSGETQYF
TGTGCCAGCAGCCAAGGCGGGTCGGGAGAGACCCAGTACTTC
>-|-|TRBJ2-3|TRBV6-5
CASRRTGTDTQYF
TGTGCCAGCAGGCGGACGGGCACAGATACGCAGTATTTT
>-|-|TRBJ1-6|TRBV28
CASSLWNNSPLHF
TGTGCCAGCAGTTTATGGAATAATTCACCCCTCCACTTT
>-|-|TRBJ2-3|TRBV5-1
CASSLEWGTDTQYF
TGCGCCAGCAGCTTGGAGTGGGGGACAGATACGCAGTATTTT
>-|TRBD2|TRBJ2-1|TRBV29-1
CSVMSLAGEGWKNEQFF
TGCAGCGTTATGAGCCTAGCGGGAGAGGGGTGGAAGAATGAGCAGTTCTTC
>-|-|TRBJ1-1|TRBV18
CASSPDPGGEAFF
TGTGCCAGCTCACCCGACCCGGGGGGTGAAGCTTTCTTT
>-|-|TRBJ1-2|TRBV18
CASSQSLTVLSYGYTF
TGTGCCAGCTCACAATCTTTGACAGTTCTGAGCTATGGCTACACCTTC
>once|TRBD1|TRBJ1-2|TRBV10-2
CASRSGTGAFGYTF
TGCGCCAGCAGGTCGGGGACAGGGGCGTTTGGCTACACCTTC
>once|TRBD1|TRBJ1-5|TRBV27
CASSPDRDQPQHF
TGTGCCAGCAGTCCGGACAGGGATCAGCCCCAGCATTTT
>-|TRBD1|TRBJ2-5|TRBV28
CASSGTVQETQYF
TGTGCCAGCAGTGGGACAGTCCAAGAGACCCAGTACTTC
>few|TRBD1|TRBJ2-5|TRBV19
CASSTGGRETQYF
TGTGCCAGTAGTACAGGGGGTAGAGAGACCCAGTACTTC
>-|-|TRBJ2-1|TRBV18
CASSPAGTSYNEQFF
TGTGCCAGCTCTCCCGCCGGGACCTCCTACAATGAGCAGTTCTTC
>-|TRBD1|TRBJ1-1|TRBV2
CASTAGTAVNTEAFF
TGTGCCAGCACCGCAGGGACAGCCGTGAACACTGAAGCTTTCTTT
>few|-|TRBJ2-5|TRBV3-1/TRBV3-2
CASSRGPGAGDETQYF
TGTGCCAGCAGCCGGGGCCCAGGAGCCGGAGACGAGACCCAGTACTTC
>-|-|TRBJ2-3|TRBV29-1
CSARPSRYTDTQYF
TGCAGTGCAAGACCTAGCCGCTACACAGATACGCAGTATTTT
>few|-|TRBJ1-5|TRBV4-1
CASSRSPHWQPYSNQPQHF
TGCGCCAGCAGCCGGTCCCCCCATTGGCAGCCTTATAGCAATCAGCCCCAGCATTTT
>-|TRBD1|TRBJ2-2|TRBV5-1
CASSFRGWTGSTGELFF
TGCGCCAGCAGCTTTCGGGGTTGGACAGGGTCCACCGGGGAGCTGTTTTTT
>-|-|TRBJ1-3|TRBV6-5
CASSLNSGSGNTIYF
TGTGCCAGCAGCCTTAACAGCGGCTCTGGAAACACCATATATTTT
>-|-|TRBJ1-3|TRBV6-5
CASSYSGTASGNTIYF
TGTGCCAGCAGTTACTCCGGGACTGCCTCTGGAAACACCATATATTTT
>-|-|TRBJ1-6|TRBV19
CASSIGDGGSPLHF
TGTGCCAGTAGTATAGGGGACGGTGGATCACCCCTCCACTTT
>-|-|TRBJ2-1|TRBV7-9
CASSLADREQFF
TGTGCCAGCAGCTTAGCAGACAGGGAGCAGTTCTTC
>-|TRBD2|TRBJ2-3|TRBV5-4
CASSPSGGAQGDTQYF
TGTGCCAGCAGCCCCTCGGGGGGGGCGCAGGGAGATACGCAGTATTTT
>-|-|TRBJ2-1|TRBV7-3
CASSENAAYNEQFF
TGTGCCAGCAGCGAGAACGCGGCATACAATGAGCAGTTCTTC
>-|-|TRBJ2-3|TRBV27
CASSLATPHLQYF
TGTGCCAGCAGTTTAGCGACTCCCCATTTGCAGTATTTT
>few|-|TRBJ2-6|TRBV10-3
CAISEVVGSGANVLTF
TGTGCCATCAGTGAAGTAGTAGGCTCTGGGGCCAACGTCCTGACTTTC
>-|-|TRBJ2-5|TRBV7-9
CASSLGAGEETQYF
TGTGCCAGCAGCTTAGGGGCAGGGGAAGAGACCCAGTACTTC
>-|-|TRBJ1-4|TRBV6-5
CATSTKDRPNEKLFF
TGTGCCACCAGTACGAAAGACAGGCCCAATGAAAAACTGTTTTTT
>-|TRBD1|TRBJ2-5|TRBV5-1
CASSLASGTVETQYF
TGCGCCAGCAGCTTGGCTTCCGGGACAGTAGAGACCCAGTACTTC
>few|-|TRBJ2-2|TRBV5-6
CASSWDLGGELFF
TGTGCCAGCAGCTGGGATTTGGGCGGGGAGCTGTTTTTT
>-|TRBD2|TRBJ2-1|TRBV4-1
CASSRLLAGPYNEQFF
TGCGCCAGCAGCCGCCTGCTAGCGGGCCCCTACAATGAGCAGTTCTTC
>-|-|TRBJ2-5|TRBV11-3
CASSPSGGAGETQYF
TGTGCCAGCAGCCCGAGCGGCGGGGCGGGAGAGACCCAGTACTTC
>few|-|TRBJ1-1|TRBV6-2/TRBV6-3
CASSLQEGGTEAFF
TGTGCCAGCAGTTTGCAGGAGGGAGGGACTGAAGCTTTCTTT
>-|TRBD1|TRBJ1-1|TRBV7-9
CASSYDRAEAFF
TGTGCCAGCAGCTACGACAGGGCTGAAGCTTTCTTT
>-|TRBD1|TRBJ1-6|TRBV11-3
CASSKRQGQGSPLHF
TGTGCCAGCAGCAAGCGACAGGGGCAAGGATCACCCCTCCACTTT
>-|-|TRBJ2-3|TRBV28
CASSPANTQYF
TGTGCCAGCAGCCCAGCAAATACGCAGTATTTT
>-|-|TRBJ2-7|TRBV27
CASSLNARVVSYEQYF
TGTGCCAGCAGTTTAAACGCCAGGGTCGTCTCCTACGAGCAGTACTTC
>-|TRBD1|TRBJ1-6|TRBV5-1
CASSLGTGSGRGSPLHF
TGCGCCAGCAGCTTGGGGACAGGGTCAGGTAGGGGTTCACCCCTCCACTTT
>-|-|TRBJ1-5|TRBV4-2
CASSQGPNEAQHF
TGTGCCAGCAGCCAAGGACCAAACGAGGCCCAGCATTTT
>-|TRBD2|TRBJ2-5|TRBV19
CASSNERDRQETQYF
TGTGCCAGTAGTAACGAGCGGGACCGCCAAGAGACCCAGTACTTC
>once|-|TRBJ1-4|TRBV6-6
CASDSTGWTEKLFF
TGTGCCAGCGATTCAACAGGGTGGACTGAAAAACTGTTTTTT
>-|-|TRBJ2-1|TRBV12-3/TRBV12-4
CASSRGYNEQFF
TGTGCCAGCAGCCGCGGGTACAATGAGCAGTTCTTC
>-|-|TRBJ1-3|TRBV19
CASSISVPSSGNTIYF
TGTGCCAGTAGTATATCGGTCCCGAGCTCTGGAAACACCATATATTTT